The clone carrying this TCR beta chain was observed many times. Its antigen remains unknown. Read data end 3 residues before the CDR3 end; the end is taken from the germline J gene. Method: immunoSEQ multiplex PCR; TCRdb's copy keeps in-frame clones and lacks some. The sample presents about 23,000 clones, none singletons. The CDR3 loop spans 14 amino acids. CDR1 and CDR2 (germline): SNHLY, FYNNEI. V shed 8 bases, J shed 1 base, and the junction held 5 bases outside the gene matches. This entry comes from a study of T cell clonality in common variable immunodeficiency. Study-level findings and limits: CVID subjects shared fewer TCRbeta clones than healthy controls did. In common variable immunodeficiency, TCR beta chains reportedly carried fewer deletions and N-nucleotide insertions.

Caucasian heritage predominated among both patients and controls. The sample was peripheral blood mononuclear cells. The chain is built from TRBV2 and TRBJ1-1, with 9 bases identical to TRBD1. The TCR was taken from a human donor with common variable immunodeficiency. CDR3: CASCRQGENTEAFF. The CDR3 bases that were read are TGTGCCAGCTGCCGACAGGGGGAGAACACTGAA.